These T cell receptor beta chains were read from a single sample in a study of tumor-infiltrating lymphocytes in localized non-small cell lung cancer. Here immunoSEQ multiplex PCR was the method, and the copy in TCRdb shows in-frame clones only, minus some. The table includes about 13,000 clones, roughly 80% detected once. Source material: uninvolved lung tissue not adjacent to the tumor. These receptor sequences come from a human donor with non-small cell lung cancer. Both conserved end residues are part of each CDR3. The order of the fields is CDR3 length, D gene, V gene, clone size, J gene, CDR3 protein, CDR3 DNA. D genes are given only for firm matches. Size is omitted from some rows. Given values are once, few, many or a class for expanded clones.

CDR3 length: 15
D gene: -
V gene: TRBV19
clone size: -
J gene: TRBJ1-4
CDR3 protein: CASSFSEGGSEKLFF
CDR3 DNA: TGTGCCAGTAGTTTCTCGGAGGGGGGATCTGAAAAACTGTTTTTT

CDR3 length: 15
D gene: TRBD1
V gene: TRBV7-2
clone size: once
J gene: TRBJ2-5
CDR3 protein: CASSQGTGGPETQYF
CDR3 DNA: TGTGCCAGCAGCCAAGGGACAGGGGGTCCAGAGACCCAGTACTTC

CDR3 length: 16
D gene: TRBD2
V gene: TRBV5-4
clone size: few
J gene: TRBJ2-7
CDR3 protein: CASSSPTSGSGYEQYF
CDR3 DNA: TGTGCCAGCAGCTCACCGACTAGCGGGAGTGGTTACGAGCAGTACTTC

CDR3 length: 16
D gene: TRBD2
V gene: TRBV5-4
clone size: once
J gene: TRBJ2-7
CDR3 protein: CASSQGLAGDRYEQYF
CDR3 DNA: TGTGCCAGCAGCCAGGGACTAGCGGGAGATCGGTACGAGCAGTACTTC

CDR3 length: 12
D gene: -
V gene: TRBV4-1
clone size: -
J gene: TRBJ2-7
CDR3 protein: CASSPPGHEQYF
CDR3 DNA: TGCGCCAGCAGCCCCCCAGGCCACGAGCAGTACTTC

CDR3 length: 12
D gene: -
V gene: TRBV19
clone size: -
J gene: TRBJ1-1
CDR3 protein: CASTPGDSRAFF
CDR3 DNA: TGTGCCAGTACCCCCGGAGACTCGAGAGCTTTCTTT

CDR3 length: 17
D gene: -
V gene: TRBV5-1
clone size: once
J gene: TRBJ2-4
CDR3 protein: CANSWGRNEGAKNIQYF
CDR3 DNA: TGCGCCAACTCGTGGGGGCGAAACGAAGGGGCCAAAAACATTCAGTACTTC

CDR3 length: 16
D gene: TRBD2
V gene: TRBV27
clone size: -
J gene: TRBJ2-1
CDR3 protein: CASSQTSGRVYNEQFF
CDR3 DNA: TGTGCCAGCAGCCAGACTAGCGGGAGGGTCTACAATGAGCAGTTCTTC

CDR3 length: 16
D gene: -
V gene: TRBV5-1
clone size: -
J gene: TRBJ1-6
CDR3 protein: CASSLDGGPRNSPLHF
CDR3 DNA: TGCGCCAGCAGCTTGGATGGTGGGCCCCGTAATTCACCCCTCCACTTT

CDR3 length: 13
D gene: -
V gene: TRBV10-1
clone size: -
J gene: TRBJ1-3
CDR3 protein: CASSESAGNTIYF
CDR3 DNA: TGCGCCAGCAGTGAGTCGGCTGGAAACACCATATATTTT

CDR3 length: 16
D gene: TRBD1
V gene: TRBV28
clone size: -
J gene: TRBJ2-1
CDR3 protein: CASRRTGGRFFNEQFF
CDR3 DNA: TGTGCCAGCAGAAGGACAGGGGGCCGGTTTTTCAATGAGCAGTTCTTC

CDR3 length: 15
D gene: -
V gene: TRBV5-4
clone size: -
J gene: TRBJ2-3
CDR3 protein: CASSLVPAHTDTQYF
CDR3 DNA: TGTGCCAGCAGCTTGGTCCCAGCCCACACAGATACGCAGTATTTT

CDR3 length: 15
D gene: TRBD1
V gene: TRBV5-1
clone size: -
J gene: TRBJ2-3
CDR3 protein: CASSPDRGNTDTQYF
CDR3 DNA: TGCGCCAGCAGCCCGGACAGGGGAAACACAGATACGCAGTATTTT

CDR3 length: 20
D gene: -
V gene: TRBV11-3
clone size: -
J gene: TRBJ2-6
CDR3 protein: CASSLEGRRSRFSGANVLTF
CDR3 DNA: TGTGCCAGCAGCTTAGAGGGGCGCAGGTCCAGGTTCTCTGGGGCCAACGTCCTGACTTTC

CDR3 length: 13
D gene: -
V gene: TRBV7-9
clone size: -
J gene: TRBJ2-5
CDR3 protein: CASTLGPLGTQYF
CDR3 DNA: TGTGCGAGTACCCTGGGGCCCCTGGGGACCCAGTACTTC

CDR3 length: 12
D gene: -
V gene: TRBV28
clone size: -
J gene: TRBJ2-2
CDR3 protein: CASSSRTGELFF
CDR3 DNA: TGTGCCAGCAGTTCCCGCACCGGGGAGCTGTTTTTT

CDR3 length: 12
D gene: TRBD1
V gene: TRBV23-1
clone size: -
J gene: TRBJ1-2
CDR3 protein: CASSQSNRGNTF
CDR3 DNA: TGCGCCAGCAGTCAATCAAACAGGGGCAACACCTTC

CDR3 length: 14
D gene: -
V gene: TRBV6-5
clone size: -
J gene: TRBJ1-4
CDR3 protein: CASSQGQFNEKLFF
CDR3 DNA: TGTGCCAGCAGCCAGGGGCAGTTTAATGAAAAACTGTTTTTT

CDR3 length: 15
D gene: TRBD1
V gene: TRBV5-1
clone size: -
J gene: TRBJ1-5
CDR3 protein: CASSLGQGGNQPQHF
CDR3 DNA: TGCGCCAGCAGCCTAGGACAGGGGGGCAATCAGCCCCAGCATTTT

CDR3 length: 15
D gene: -
V gene: TRBV5-1
clone size: few
J gene: TRBJ1-5
CDR3 protein: CASSLGQGGNQPQHF
CDR3 DNA: TGCGCCAGCAGCTTGGGGCAGGGAGGCAATCAGCCCCAGCATTTT

CDR3 length: 15
D gene: -
V gene: TRBV7-8
clone size: -
J gene: TRBJ2-2
CDR3 protein: CASSQGGRADGELFF
CDR3 DNA: TGTGCCAGCAGCCAAGGGGGGAGGGCCGACGGGGAGCTGTTTTTT

CDR3 length: 22
D gene: -
V gene: TRBV21-1
clone size: -
J gene: TRBJ2-7
CDR3 protein: CAHPPGRGSRPGLATRFYEQYF
CDR3 DNA: TGTGCACACCCTCCCGGGAGGGGTTCGAGACCGGGACTAGCTACCCGATTCTACGAGCAGTACTTC

CDR3 length: 16
D gene: -
V gene: TRBV9
clone size: -
J gene: TRBJ2-4
CDR3 protein: CASSVADSVRLGGQYF
CDR3 DNA: TGTGCCAGCAGCGTAGCGGACAGTGTTCGGCTGGGAGGTCAGTACTTC

CDR3 length: 15
D gene: -
V gene: TRBV11-3
clone size: -
J gene: TRBJ2-3
CDR3 protein: CASSFLAASTDTQYF
CDR3 DNA: TGTGCCAGCAGCTTCTTAGCGGCTAGCACAGATACGCAGTATTTT

CDR3 length: 12
D gene: -
V gene: TRBV30
clone size: -
J gene: TRBJ2-5
CDR3 protein: CAWSEKQETQYF
CDR3 DNA: TGTGCCTGGAGTGAAAAGCAAGAGACCCAGTACTTC

CDR3 length: 14
D gene: -
V gene: TRBV11-2
clone size: once
J gene: TRBJ1-3
CDR3 protein: CASSRDISGNTIYF
CDR3 DNA: TGTGCCAGCAGTCGAGATATCTCTGGAAACACCATATATTTT

CDR3 length: 14
D gene: TRBD1
V gene: TRBV11-2
clone size: -
J gene: TRBJ2-3
CDR3 protein: CASGKDRLTDTQYF
CDR3 DNA: TGTGCCAGCGGAAAGGACAGGCTCACAGATACGCAGTATTTT